The 27 T cell receptor beta chains listed next were all sequenced from one sample in a study of neoadjuvant anti-PD-1 for oral cavity cancer. Clones were read by immunoSEQ multiplex PCR, and TCRdb kept only the in-frame ones, dropping some. This table has around 81,000 clones, approximately 84% appearing once. The material was PBMCs, obtained before nivolumab (anti-PD-1) treatment. The receptors come from a person aged 40 to 85 with oral cavity squamous cell carcinoma.

The chain links TRBV9 to TRBJ1-4; D gene ambiguous. With 4 bases removed from V and 0 bases from J, the gap between germline ends came to 7 bases. Germline CDR1 reads SGDLS; CDR2 reads YYNGEE. The CDR3 runs to 14 residues. CDR3 protein: CASSPGTTNEKLFF. The CDR3 nucleotides are TGTGCCAGCAGCCCTGGGACAACTAATGAAAAACTGTTTTTT. Variable domain in full (rest from reference TRBV9 and TRBJ1-4): DSGVTQTPKHLITATGQRVTLRCSPRSGDLSVYWYQQSLDQGLQFLIQYYNGEERAKGNILERFSAQQFPDLHSELNLSSLELGDSALYFCASSPGTTNEKLFFGSGTQLSVL.

The rearrangement joins TRBV29-1 to TRBJ2-5; 7 bases are a match to TRBD2. Germline loops: CDR1 SQVTM, CDR2 ANQGSEA. The CDR3 spans 13 residues. The CDR3 nucleotides are TGCAGTGTCGGGGGGAACGCGGGAGAGACCCAGTACTTC. It translates to CSVGGNAGETQYF.

The chain couples TRBV6-1 to TRBJ1-1; D not certain. V was trimmed by 5 bases and J by 7 bases, leaving 8 bases between them. The germline V gene encodes CDR1 MNHNS and CDR2 SASEGT. The CDR3 consists of 11 residues. The CDR3 bases are TGTGCCAGCAGTTGGACCTTTGAAGCTTTCTTT. It specifies CASSWTFEAFF.

The CDR3 loop reads CASTRDSIPYEQYF. The CDR3 nucleotides are TGTGCCAGCACCCGGGACTCAATCCCCTACGAGCAGTACTTC. The rearrangement joins TRBV6-5 to TRBJ2-7, with a tentative D call TRBD2 (6 bases). V was trimmed by 7 bases and J by 2 bases, leaving 15 bases between them. Germline CDR1 MNHEY, CDR2 SVGAGI. The CDR3 sequence is 14 residues long.

This clone is labeled as medium-sized. V is TRBV19 and J is TRBJ2-6, with D hard to call. The germline V gene has CDR1 LNHDA and CDR2 SQIVND (reference sequence). V lost 8 bases to trimming and J lost 0 bases, with 5 bases between them. The CDR3 sequence is 13 residues long. CDR3 DNA: TGTGCCAGTGAGACCTCTGGGGCCAACGTCCTGACTTTC. Its translation: CASETSGANVLTF.

V gene TRBV5-6 combines with J gene TRBJ2-5, with 11 positions matching TRBD2. Germline lookup yields CDR1 SGHDT and CDR2 YYEEEE. The CDR3 loop spans 16 amino acids. V trimming: 2 bases; J trimming: 0 bases; junction bases outside the gene matches: 3. The CDR3 region is CASSFRTSGYQETQYF. The CDR3 coding sequence is TGTGCCAGCAGCTTTCGGACTAGCGGGTACCAAGAGACCCAGTACTTC.

The chain uses TRBV11-2 and TRBJ1-1, with D tentatively TRBD1 (5 bases). Trimming left V 2 bases short and J 3 bases short, with 13 bases between. This CDR3 is built from 15 residues. Looked up from germline, CDR1 is SGHAT and CDR2 is FQNNGV. The CDR3 nucleotides read TGTGCCAGCAGCTTACGACAGCTCTTTGACACTGAAGCTTTCTTT. This gives the protein CASSLRQLFDTEAFF.

Here the CDR3 reads CASSQDTDTSRTQYF. The CDR3 nucleotides read TGCGCCAGCAGCCAAGATACGGACACCTCCAGGACCCAGTACTTC. The chain uses TRBV4-1 and TRBJ2-5; D might be TRBD1 (5 bases). Trimming removed 0 bases at V and 7 bases at J, with 15 bases between. The length of the CDR3 is 15 residues. Germline V gene lookup returns CDR1 MGHRA and CDR2 YSYEKL.

This clone counts as medium-sized. The rearrangement joins TRBV5-1 to TRBJ2-7; 7 bases align to TRBD2. Trimming removed 4 bases from V and 5 bases from J; junction bases left unmatched: 6. Germline loops: CDR1 SGHRS, CDR2 YFSETQ. The CDR3 length is 13 residues. The CDR3 loop reads CASSASGAHEQYF. The DNA of the CDR3 is TGCGCCAGCAGCGCTAGCGGAGCCCACGAGCAGTACTTC.

The chain has TRBV19 and TRBJ1-2; D is uncertain. Germline CDR1 is LNHDA and CDR2 is SQIVND (reference sequence). Trimming left V 3 bases short and J 2 bases short, with 13 bases between. The CDR3 spans 15 residues. CDR3 DNA sequence: TGTGCCAGTAGTATCAAGGGCGACGGAAACTATGGCTACACCTTC. It codes for CASSIKGDGNYGYTF.

The rearrangement joins TRBV7-9 to TRBJ2-5, with D hard to call. Germline V gene data show CDR1 as SEHNR and CDR2 as FQNEAQ (reference sequence). Between the trimmed V and J ends, which lost 0 bases and 4 bases, there was a span of 0 bases. CDR3 size: 11 residues. This CDR3 reads CASSLAETQYF. Written as DNA, the CDR3 is TGTGCCAGCAGCTTAGCAGAGACCCAGTACTTC.

The V and J genes are TRBV9 and TRBJ2-1; D is perhaps TRBD1 (5 bases). V lost 3 bases to trimming and J lost 8 bases, with 15 bases between them. Germline V gives CDR1 SGDLS, CDR2 YYNGEE. This CDR3 is 14 amino acids long. CDR3 coding DNA: TGTGCCAGCAGCGGTGGACACTCCACGGATGAGCAGTTCTTC. Its translation is CASSGGHSTDEQFF.

The chain has TRBV19 and TRBJ2-7, with 10 bases aligning to TRBD1. The CDR3 spans 15 residues. The germline V gene encodes CDR1 LNHDA and CDR2 SQIVND (reference sequence). Germline trimming cut 3 bases from V and 4 bases from J; bases unmatched to any gene: 6. DNA for the CDR3: TGTGCCAGTAGTATTCAGGGACAGGGGACGTACGAGCAGTACTTC. Its translation is CASSIQGQGTYEQYF. The full variable domain, in which reference TRBV19 and TRBJ2-7 provide the parts outside the CDR3, is DGGITQSPKYLFRKEGQNVTLSCEQNLNHDAMYWYRQDPGQGLRLIYYSQIVNDFQKGDIAEGYSVSREKKESFPLTVTSAQKNPTAFYLCASSIQGQGTYEQYFGPGTRLTVT.

V is TRBV19 and J is TRBJ1-1; no firm D call. V was shortened by 5 bases and J by 8 bases, with 9 bases between the two germline ends. The CDR3 spans 11 residues. Germline V gene data show CDR1 as LNHDA and CDR2 as SQIVND (reference sequence). The chain's CDR3 is CASSGRREAFF. The CDR3 DNA reads as TGTGCCAGTAGTGGCCGGCGCGAAGCTTTCTTT.

This chain joins TRBV7-3 and TRBJ2-3; possible D gene TRBD1, 6 bases. This CDR3 comprises 15 residues. Germline V gene data show CDR1 as SGHTA and CDR2 as FQGTGA. V was cut by 3 bases and J by 4 bases, with 14 bases left in between. CDR3 in amino acids: CASSFSTGSSDTQYF. In nucleotides, the CDR3 is TGTGCCAGCAGCTTCTCGACAGGTAGTTCAGATACGCAGTATTTT.

The V gene is TRBV27, the J gene TRBJ2-7; 9 nucleotides match TRBD1. In germline, CDR1 is MNHEY, CDR2 SMNVEV (reference sequence). After removal of 3 bases from V and 3 bases from J, the junction contained 3 bases not matched to a gene. The CDR3 runs 14 residues. The DNA of the CDR3 is TGTGCCAGCAGTTTCGACAGGGGGGACTACGAGCAGTACTTC. It translates to CASSFDRGDYEQYF.

The rearrangement links TRBV7-2 to TRBJ2-1; D possibly uses TRBD1 or TRBD2 (5 bases each). The ends were cut back, 4 bases at V and 0 bases at J, with 13 bases in the middle. Germline loops: CDR1 SGHTA, CDR2 FQGNSA. The CDR3 is 16 residues long. Here the CDR3 reads CASSSPGGPSYNEQFF. The DNA for the CDR3 is TGTGCCAGCAGCTCCCCTGGGGGACCCTCCTACAATGAGCAGTTCTTC.

V and J are TRBV4-1 and TRBJ2-5, with 12 positions matching TRBD2. The CDR3 is 17 residues long. V shed 1 base and J 5 bases; nucleotides not matched to a gene: 8. The germline V gene has CDR1 MGHRA and CDR2 YSYEKL. The CDR3 loop is CASSQVTSGRRKETQYF. DNA of the CDR3: TGCGCCAGCAGCCAAGTCACTAGCGGGAGGAGAAAGGAGACCCAGTACTTC.

The chain employs TRBV6-1 and TRBJ2-1; 9 bases align to TRBD2. The CDR3 has 17 amino acids. V trimming: 1 base; J trimming: 4 bases; junction bases outside the gene matches: 8. Germline assignment: CDR1 MNHNS and CDR2 SASEGT. The CDR3 sequence: CASSEGWLAGRYNEQFF. The CDR3 nucleotides are TGTGCCAGCAGTGAAGGTTGGCTAGCGGGGAGATACAATGAGCAGTTCTTC.

The chain links TRBV5-6 to TRBJ1-2; the D gene is possibly TRBD1 (5 bases). The CDR3 is made up of 15 amino acids. Germline V gene sequence: CDR1 SGHDT, CDR2 YYEEEE. Trimming pared 1 base from V and 8 bases from J, leaving 18 bases between. The DNA of the CDR3 is TGTGCCAGCAGCTTGACGGGGGACGTCGATCTAGGCTACACCTTC. Translation: CASSLTGDVDLGYTF.

The chain carries TRBV5-1 and TRBJ2-7; D is possibly TRBD1 (6 bases). Germline lookup yields CDR1 SGHRS and CDR2 YFSETQ. The CDR3 extends over 15 amino acids. V was shortened by 4 bases and J by 3 bases, with 17 bases between the two germline ends. CDR3 protein: CASSALTGWVYEQYF. For the CDR3, the DNA is TGCGCCAGCAGCGCCTTGACAGGTTGGGTCTACGAGCAGTACTTC. The entire variable domain, with the rest obtained from reference TRBV5-1 and TRBJ2-7, is as follows: KAGVTQTPRYLIKTRGQQVTLSCSPISGHRSVSWYQQTPGQGLQFLFEYFSETQRNKGNFPGRFSGRQFSNSRSEMNVSTLELGDSALYLCASSALTGWVYEQYFGPGTRLTVT.

The chain joins TRBV4-2 to TRBJ2-7; perhaps TRBD1 as D (5 bases). Germline CDR1 LGHNA, CDR2 YNFKEQ. This CDR3 comprises 14 residues. The V end was cut by 3 bases, the J end by 0 bases, with 9 bases between. The DNA for the CDR3 is TGTGCCAGCAGCCAGTGGGGCCCCTCCTACGAGCAGTACTTC. Protein: CASSQWGPSYEQYF.

This clone was counted once. V usage is TRBV10-2 and J usage is TRBJ2-1; the match to TRBD1 covers 7 bases. The length of the CDR3 is 20 residues. Per germline, CDR1 WSHSY and CDR2 SAAADI. Unmatched junction bases numbered 21, after V lost 6 bases and J lost 1 base. The CDR3 region has the DNA TGCGCCAGCAGGGAACGACAGGGCCAACGCCGAGGTTCTTCCTACAATGAGCAGTTCTTC. Translated, it gives CASRERQGQRRGSSYNEQFF.

This chain uses TRBV29-1 with TRBJ2-3; D ambiguous. Per the germline V gene, CDR1 is SQVTM and CDR2 is ANQGSEA. V was trimmed by 3 bases and J by 3 bases, leaving 22 bases between them. This CDR3 is 17 amino acids long. The CDR3 spells CSVDSAFGARGTDTQYF. For the CDR3, the DNA is TGCAGCGTTGATTCAGCTTTCGGAGCTCGAGGTACAGATACGCAGTATTTT.

The chain recombines TRBV2 with TRBJ2-7; no firm D call. Trimming left V 6 bases short and J 7 bases short, with 10 bases between. Germline lookup yields CDR1 SNHLY and CDR2 FYNNEI. The CDR3 is 11 amino acids. The CDR3 spells CASSPNIEQYF. DNA of the CDR3: TGTGCCAGCAGCCCAAACATAGAGCAGTACTTC.

This sequence joins TRBV5-3 and TRBJ2-7; no reliable D call. TRBV5-3 is designated an ORF whose function remains uncertain. With 0 bases removed from V and 7 bases from J, the gap between germline ends came to 14 bases. This CDR3 is 14 amino acids long. CDR3 amino acids: CARSLAHYNREQYF. In nucleotides, the CDR3 is TGTGCCAGAAGCTTGGCACACTACAATCGGGAGCAGTACTTC.

This chain uses TRBV5-8 with TRBJ1-2; D unclear. This CDR3 has 13 amino acids. Germline CDR1 and CDR2: SGHTS and YDEGEE. V was shortened by 1 base and J by 3 bases, with 7 bases between the two germline ends. CDR3 protein: CASSLTRDYGYTF. CDR3 coding DNA: TGTGCCAGCAGCTTGACGCGGGACTATGGCTACACCTTC.